What follows are 2 T cell receptor beta chains derived from one specimen sequenced in a study of neurological immune-mediated disorders. The sample's time point: technical triplicate 2. TCRdb redid the calling of the 5' RACE reads with MiXCR, one entry per CDR3 protein. The table lists about 55,000 distinct CDR3 sequences, approximately 25% of them singletons. The sequencing sample was made of PBMCs. The receptors were sampled from a man in his 60s with HTLV-1-associated myelopathy (HAM/TSP).

This clonotype has a count of ten or more. A junction end diverges from the germline sequence, so it may reflect a read error. This chain links TRBV7-7 with TRBJ2-5; either TRBD1 or TRBD2 may supply D (5 bases each). This CDR3 region has 15 residues. Germline assignment: CDR1 SSHAT and CDR2 FNYEAQ (reference sequence). The CDR3 spells CASSPGHGDQETQYF. CDR3 DNA: TGTGCTAGCAGCCCCGGACACGGGGATCAAGAGACCCAGTACTTC. Combining the CDR3 with reference TRBV7-7 and TRBJ2-5 gives the whole variable domain GAGVSQSPRYKVTKRGQDVTLRCDPISSHATLYWYQQALGQGPEFLTYFNYEAQPDKSGLPSDRFSAERPEGSISTLTIQRTEQRDSAMYRCASSPGHGDQETQYFGPGTRLLVL.

This clonotype has at least ten counts. The V gene is TRBV12-3 or TRBV12-4, the J gene TRBJ1-3; D ambiguous. Trimming cost V 6 bases and J 0 bases, with 6 bases left between them. This CDR3 spans 13 amino acids. In DNA, the CDR3 is TGTGCCAGCAGAGTCAGCTCTGGAAACACCATATATTTT. Residues: CASRVSSGNTIYF.